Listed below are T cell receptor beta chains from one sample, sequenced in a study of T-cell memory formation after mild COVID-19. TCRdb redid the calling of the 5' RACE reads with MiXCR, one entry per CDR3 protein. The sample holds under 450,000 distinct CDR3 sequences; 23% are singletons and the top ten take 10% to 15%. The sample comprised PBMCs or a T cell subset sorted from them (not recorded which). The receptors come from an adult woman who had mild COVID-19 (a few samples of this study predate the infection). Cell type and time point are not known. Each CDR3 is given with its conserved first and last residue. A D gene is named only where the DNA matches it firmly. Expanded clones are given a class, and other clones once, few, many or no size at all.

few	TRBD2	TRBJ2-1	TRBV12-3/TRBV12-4	CASRKYTGTSGDNEQFF	TGTGCCAGCAGAAAATACACCGGGACTAGCGGCGACAATGAGCAGTTCTTC
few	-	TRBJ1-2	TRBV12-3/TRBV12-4	CASSRGRNGYTF	TGTGCCAGCAGCCGGGGCAGGAATGGCTACACCTTC
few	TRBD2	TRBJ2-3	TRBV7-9	CASSPSEGLAGSTDTQYF	TGTGCCAGCAGCCCTAGCGAGGGACTAGCGGGGAGCACAGATACGCAGTATTTT
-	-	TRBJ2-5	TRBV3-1	CASSQSLAETQYF	TGTGCCAGCAGCCAATCCCTCGCGGAGACCCAGTACTTC
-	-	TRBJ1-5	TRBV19	CASSHRGNQPQHF	TGTGCCAGTAGTCACAGGGGCAATCAGCCCCAGCATTTT
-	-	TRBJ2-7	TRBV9	CASSAWVGEQYF	TGTGCCAGCAGCGCGTGGGTTGGCGAGCAGTACTTC
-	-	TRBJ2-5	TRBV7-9	CASSLAEGSETQYF	TGTGCCAGCAGCTTAGCTGAAGGGAGTGAGACCCAGTACTTC
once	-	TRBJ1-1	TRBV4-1	CASSQDDRDTFRGKAFF	TGCGCCAGCAGCCAGGACGACCGGGACACTTTCCGCGGCAAAGCTTTCTTT
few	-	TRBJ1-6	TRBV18	CASSTDRKNSPLHF	TGTGCCAGCTCTACCGACAGGAAGAATTCACCCCTCCACTTT
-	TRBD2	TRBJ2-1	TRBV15	CATSSTRLAERSYNEQFF	TGTGCCACCAGCAGCACTCGGCTAGCGGAGAGATCCTACAATGAGCAGTTCTTC
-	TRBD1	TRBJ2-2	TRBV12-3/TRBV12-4	CASSETDRAFGELFF	TGTGCCAGCAGCGAGACCGACAGGGCTTTCGGGGAGCTGTTTTTT
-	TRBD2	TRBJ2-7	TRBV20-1	CSARALSGGSPYEQYF	TGCAGTGCTAGAGCCCTCTCGGGAGGGAGCCCCTACGAGCAGTACTTC
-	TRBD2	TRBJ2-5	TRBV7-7	CASGLAGGQETQYF	TGTGCCAGCGGACTAGCGGGGGGGCAAGAGACCCAGTACTTC
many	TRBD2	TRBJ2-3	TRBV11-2	CASSPLAEWGDTQYF	TGTGCCAGCAGCCCGCTAGCGGAATGGGGAGATACGCAGTATTTT
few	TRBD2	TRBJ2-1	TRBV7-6	CASSPDGTSGRASYNEQFF	TGTGCCAGCAGCCCCGACGGGACTAGCGGGAGGGCCTCCTACAATGAGCAGTTCTTC
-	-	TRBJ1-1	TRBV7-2	CASSWGGTTGSTEAFF	TGTGCCAGCAGCTGGGGTGGGACCACAGGGAGCACTGAAGCTTTCTTT
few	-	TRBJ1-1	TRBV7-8	CASSLQGLSTEAFF	TGTGCCAGCAGCCTCCAGGGTTTGAGCACTGAAGCTTTCTTT
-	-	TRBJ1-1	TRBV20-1	CSATLGRIEAFF	TGCAGTGCCACACTCGGACGGATTGAAGCTTTCTTT
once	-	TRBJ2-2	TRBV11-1	CASIHYLAGTLSYGAGELFF	TGTGCCAGCATCCACTATCTAGCCGGGACTTTATCGTATGGGGCCGGGGAGCTGTTTTTT
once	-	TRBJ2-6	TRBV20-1	CSASRDPSGANVLTF	TGCAGTGCTAGCAGAGATCCCTCTGGGGCCAACGTCCTGACTTTC
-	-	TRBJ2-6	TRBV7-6	CASSHTWATGLRAGANVLTF	TGTGCCAGCAGCCACACTTGGGCAACAGGTCTTCGGGCTGGGGCCAACGTCCTGACTTTC
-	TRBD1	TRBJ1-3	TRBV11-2	CASSLVPGTGAGNTIYF	TGTGCCAGCAGCTTAGTCCCCGGGACAGGGGCTGGAAACACCATATATTTT
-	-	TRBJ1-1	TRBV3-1	CASSLHRAMNTEAFF	TGTGCCAGCAGCCTCCACAGGGCGATGAACACTGAAGCTTTCTTT
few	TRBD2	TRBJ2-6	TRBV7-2	CASTLRPSGGANVLTF	TGTGCCAGCACCCTACGTCCTAGCGGTGGGGCCAACGTCCTGACTTTC
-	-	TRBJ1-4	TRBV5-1	CASREGPKNEKLFF	TGCGCCAGCAGGGAAGGCCCCAAAAATGAAAAACTGTTTTTT
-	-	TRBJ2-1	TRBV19	CASSLEGRNNEQFF	TGTGCCAGTAGTCTCGAGGGTCGGAACAATGAGCAGTTCTTC
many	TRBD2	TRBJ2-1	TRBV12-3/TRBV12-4	CASSLSGGTYNEQFF	TGTGCCAGCAGCCTTAGCGGGGGGACCTACAATGAGCAGTTCTTC
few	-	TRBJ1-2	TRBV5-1	CASSLDGGPYGYTF	TGCGCCAGCAGCTTGGATGGGGGGCCCTATGGCTACACCTTC
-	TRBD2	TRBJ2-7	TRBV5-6	CASSLGGLASNEQYF	TGTGCCAGCAGCTTGGGGGGACTAGCCTCGAACGAGCAGTACTTC
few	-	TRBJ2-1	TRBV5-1	CASSLDLRDEQFF	TGCGCCAGCAGCTTGGATCTCCGGGATGAGCAGTTCTTC
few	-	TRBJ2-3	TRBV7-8	CASSLEITDTQYF	TGTGCCAGCAGCTTAGAGATCACAGATACGCAGTATTTT
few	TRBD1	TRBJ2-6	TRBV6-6	CASSQGAHHRSGANVLTF	TGTGCCAGCAGTCAGGGGGCACACCATCGCTCTGGGGCCAACGTCCTGACTTTC
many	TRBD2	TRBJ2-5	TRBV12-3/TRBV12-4	CASLLAGAGETQYF	TGTGCCAGCCTCTTAGCGGGAGCGGGAGAGACCCAGTACTTC
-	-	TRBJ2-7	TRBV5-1	CASSLRGGGEYEQYF	TGCGCCAGCAGCTTGAGGGGAGGGGGCGAATACGAGCAGTACTTC
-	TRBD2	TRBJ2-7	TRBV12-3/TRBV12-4	CASSTRTSGDEQYF	TGTGCCAGCAGTACCCGGACTAGCGGGGACGAGCAGTACTTC
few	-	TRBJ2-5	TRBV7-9	CASSSHPDGEETQYF	TGTGCCAGCAGCTCCCACCCGGACGGAGAAGAGACCCAGTACTTC
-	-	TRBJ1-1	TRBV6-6	CASDGSIMNTEAFF	TGTGCCAGCGATGGGAGCATCATGAACACTGAAGCTTTCTTT
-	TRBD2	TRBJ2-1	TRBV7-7	CASSLETGTSGSLSEQFF	TGTGCTAGCAGCTTAGAAACCGGGACTAGCGGGAGTCTGTCTGAGCAGTTCTTC
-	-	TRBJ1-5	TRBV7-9	CASSFDEAGALNQPQHF	TGTGCCAGCAGCTTCGATGAGGCAGGGGCCCTCAATCAGCCCCAGCATTTT
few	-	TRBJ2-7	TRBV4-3	CASSQQIRGEEQYF	TGCGCCAGCAGCCAACAGATACGGGGAGAGGAGCAGTACTTC
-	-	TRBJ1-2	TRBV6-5	CASSKNRGYTF	TGTGCCAGCAGTAAAAATCGTGGCTACACCTTC
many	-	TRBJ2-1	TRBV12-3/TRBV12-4	CASSLDLGRLGNEQFF	TGTGCCAGCAGTTTAGATCTTGGGAGACTAGGAAATGAGCAGTTCTTC
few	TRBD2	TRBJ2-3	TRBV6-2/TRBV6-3	CASSYPIRPLGAGVTDTQYF	TGTGCCAGCAGTTACCCCATCAGGCCCCTTGGAGCGGGAGTTACAGATACGCAGTATTTT
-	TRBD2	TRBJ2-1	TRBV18	CASSPLLSGTSGNNEQFF	TGTGCCAGCTCACCTCTCCTTTCCGGGACTAGCGGAAACAATGAGCAGTTCTTC
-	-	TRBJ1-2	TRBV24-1	CATQSRQGKDGYTF	TGTGCCACCCAAAGTCGGCAGGGGAAGGATGGCTACACCTTC
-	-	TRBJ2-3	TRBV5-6	CASSLGALSSDTQYF	TGTGCCAGCAGCCTGGGGGCACTTAGTTCAGATACGCAGTATTTT
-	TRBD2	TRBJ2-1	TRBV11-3	CASSLAGSGRAKYEQFF	TGTGCCAGCAGCTTAGCGGGTAGCGGGAGGGCCAAGTATGAGCAGTTCTTC
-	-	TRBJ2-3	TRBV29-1	CSVGKQGGRGDTQYF	TGCAGCGTTGGAAAACAGGGGGGGCGCGGGGATACGCAGTATTTT
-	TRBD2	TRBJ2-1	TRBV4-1	CASSQEGIGTRGDNEQFF	TGCGCCAGCAGCCAAGAAGGTATTGGGACTAGGGGGGACAATGAGCAGTTCTTC
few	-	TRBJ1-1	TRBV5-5	CASWGTEAFF	TGTGCCAGCTGGGGGACTGAAGCTTTCTTT
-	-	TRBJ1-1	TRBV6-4	CASSAGANTEAFF	TGTGCCAGCAGTGCGGGCGCGAACACTGAAGCTTTCTTT